A single sample gave rise to the 15 T cell receptor beta chains below, sequenced in a study of blood T cell repertoires in COVID-19. Only in-frame clones appear in the TCRdb table, and some are missing; sequencing was by immunoSEQ multiplex PCR. This table has about 200,000 clones, 75% to 95% appearing once. The specimen was peripheral blood. The receptors come from a man in his fifties or sixties with acute or convalescent COVID-19.

The rearrangement uses TRBV4-1 and TRBJ1-5; 11 bases match TRBD1. The CDR3 is 19 amino acids. Losses at the gene ends were 3 bases for V and 6 bases for J; bases not matched to a gene: 16. The germline CDR1 and CDR2 sequences are MGHRA and YSYEKL. CDR3 DNA: TGCGCCAGCAGCCACACGAGAGGACAGGGGGCGGACAGATTTCAGCCCCAGCATTTT. Its translation is CASSHTRGQGADRFQPQHF.

This clone was observed a single time. CDR3 coding DNA: TGTGCCAGCAGCTCGCGGCCAGGGGGCGGGCAAGAGACCCAGTACTTC. Protein: CASSSRPGGGQETQYF. This chain links TRBV7-2 with TRBJ2-5; 8 bases agree with TRBD1. The CDR3 loop spans 16 amino acids. Germline CDR1 and CDR2: SGHTA and FQGNSA. The V segment lost 4 bases and the J segment 2 bases; nucleotides outside the gene matches: 9. The full variable domain, rest sourced from reference TRBV7-2 and TRBJ2-5, is GAGVSQSPSNKVTEKGKDVELRCDPISGHTALYWYRQSLGQGLEFLIYFQGNSAPDKSGLPSDRFSAERTGGSVSTLTIQRTQQEDSAVYLCASSSRPGGGQETQYFGPGTRLLVL.

The chain combines TRBV6-2 or TRBV6-3 with TRBJ1-1, with 8 bases fitting TRBD1. CDR1 and CDR2 (germline): MNHEY, SVGEGT. V was clipped by 5 bases and J by 3 bases; unmatched bases: 8. The CDR3 runs 15 residues. For the CDR3, the DNA is TGTGCCAGCAGTAAAATGGCAGGGGGCTACACTGAAGCTTTCTTT. Protein: CASSKMAGGYTEAFF.

V gene TRBV5-1 combines with J gene TRBJ1-1; D is ambiguous. Trimming shortened V by 0 bases and J by 8 bases, and 11 bases separated the two germline ends. The CDR3 is 13 amino acids. CDR1 is SGHRS and CDR2 is YFSETQ in the germline V gene. The CDR3 protein is CASSLGPSGEAFF. The DNA of the CDR3 is TGCGCCAGCAGCTTGGGGCCCTCGGGAGAAGCTTTCTTT.

The V gene is TRBV5-1, the J gene TRBJ2-7, with 10 bases aligning to TRBD1. The CDR3 has 14 amino acids. The germline V gene encodes CDR1 SGHRS and CDR2 YFSETQ. Germline trimming cut 4 bases from V and 5 bases from J; bases unmatched to any gene: 6. CDR3 protein: CASSLDRGRDEQYF. CDR3 coding DNA: TGCGCCAGCAGCCTAGACAGGGGGCGCGACGAGCAGTACTTC. The full variable domain, rest sourced from reference TRBV5-1 and TRBJ2-7, is KAGVTQTPRYLIKTRGQQVTLSCSPISGHRSVSWYQQTPGQGLQFLFEYFSETQRNKGNFPGRFSGRQFSNSRSEMNVSTLELGDSALYLCASSLDRGRDEQYFGPGTRLTVT.

The chain employs TRBV27 and TRBJ1-1; D is undetermined. The CDR3 contains 14 residues. The germline gives CDR1 MNHEY, CDR2 SMNVEV (reference sequence). V lost 5 bases and J 5 bases, leaving 15 bases between the germline ends. CDR3 DNA: TGTGCCAGCAGTAAGACGCCGGCGGGTACTGAAGCTTTCTTT. Its protein is CASSKTPAGTEAFF.

This clone appeared a single time. This chain uses TRBV6-6 with TRBJ1-3; TRBD1 might be the D (6 bases). V was cut by 4 bases and J by 0 bases, with 13 bases left in between. CDR1 and CDR2 (germline): MNHNY, SVGAGI (reference sequence). CDR3 size: 16 residues. The CDR3 spells CASSSGGAGSGNTIYF. The CDR3, as DNA: TGTGCCAGCAGTTCGGGGGGGGCGGGCTCTGGAAACACCATATATTTT.

The chain combines TRBV5-1 with TRBJ1-2, with 9 bases that match TRBD1. The CDR3 totals 15 residues. V lost 4 bases and J lost 8; bases outside the gene matches: 12. Germline V gene lookup returns CDR1 SGHRS and CDR2 YFSETQ. The chain's CDR3 is CASSPDRGWPGGYTF. The DNA of the CDR3 is TGCGCCAGCAGCCCGGACAGGGGATGGCCCGGAGGCTACACCTTC.

V and J are TRBV19 and TRBJ1-3; tentatively, D is TRBD1 (6 bases). V was cut by 6 bases and J by 0 bases, with 15 bases left in between. The CDR3 is 16 residues long. Germline V gives CDR1 LNHDA, CDR2 SQIVND (reference sequence). The chain's CDR3 is CASRPQGSYSGNTIYF. CDR3 nucleotides: TGTGCCAGTAGACCACAGGGATCCTACTCTGGAAACACCATATATTTT.

The chain is built from TRBV18 and TRBJ1-4; D unresolved. This CDR3 contains 14 residues. V was clipped by 3 bases and J by 3 bases, with 8 bases between them. In germline, CDR1 is KGHSH, CDR2 LQKENI. The chain's CDR3 is CASSPRGANEKLFF. CDR3 in DNA: TGTGCCAGCTCACCGCGGGGAGCTAATGAAAAACTGTTTTTT.

On this clone: Mismatch with germline at one junction end may stem from a read error. This rearrangement joins TRBV6-1 to TRBJ2-3, with 7 nucleotides matching TRBD2. CDR3 length equals 16 residues. From germline, CDR1 is MNHNS and CDR2 SASEGT. This chain's CDR3 is CASSVTSGLVTDMQYF. The CDR3 DNA is TGTGCCAGCAGTGTAACTTCCGGACTAGTGACAGATATGCAGTATTTT.

The chain is built from TRBV11-3 and TRBJ2-3; D is perhaps TRBD2 (6 bases). This CDR3 region has 14 residues. V dropped 3 bases and J dropped 4 bases, with 11 bases sitting between them. Germline values: CDR1 SGHNT, CDR2 YENEEA. CDR3 nucleotides: TGTGCCAGCAGCTTCCGGGGGACGTCAGATACGCAGTATTTT. It yields the protein CASSFRGTSDTQYF.

Concerning this clone: This sample includes further DNA sequences coding for the same CDR3. The chain has TRBV19 and TRBJ2-3; D not certain. The CDR3 has 13 residues. Germline V gene sequence: CDR1 LNHDA, CDR2 SQIVND (reference sequence). Trimming took off 8 bases at V and 5 bases at J, with 14 bases between the two ends. The CDR3 region is CASSPPGKDTQYF. CDR3 bases: TGTGCCAGTTCCCCCCCCGGTAAAGATACGCAGTATTTT.

The chain couples TRBV3-1 (or the pseudogene TRBV3-2) to TRBJ2-7, with a possible D match to TRBD1 (6 bases). The V end lost 0 bases, the J end lost 7 bases, and 19 bases lay between the germline ends. This CDR3 has 16 amino acids. CDR1 is LGHDT and CDR2 is YNNKEL in the germline V gene (reference sequence). The DNA for the CDR3 is TGTGCCAGCAGCCAAGATTTCTCCGGCAGCGACAGGGAGCAGTACTTC. Translation: CASSQDFSGSDREQYF.

The chain joins TRBV28 to TRBJ1-4, with 9 nucleotides matching TRBD1. The V gene end was trimmed by 2 bases and the J gene end by 8 bases; junction bases not matched to a gene: 6. Germline V gene lookup returns CDR1 MDHEN and CDR2 SYDVKM. This CDR3 has 15 residues. The CDR3 DNA reads as TGTGCCAGCAGTTTAAGCGACAGGGGGAGGGAAAAACTGTTTTTT. This codes for CASSLSDRGREKLFF. Full variable domain (missing parts from reference TRBV28 and TRBJ1-4): DVKVTQSSRYLVKRTGEKVFLECVQDMDHENMFWYRQDPGLGLRLIYFSYDVKMKEKGDIPEGYSVSREKKERFSLILESASTNQTSMYLCASSLSDRGREKLFFGSGTQLSVL.